These T cell receptor beta chains were read from a single sample in a study of cytomegalovirus exposure and HLA in healthy donors. Clones were read by immunoSEQ multiplex PCR, and TCRdb kept only the in-frame ones, dropping some. The sample records around 140,000 clones, just under 75% being singletons. What was sequenced was PBMCs. The source of these receptors is a woman under 30 in good health and CMV-seronegative. The CDR3 runs from the conserved cysteine through the conserved F or W. A D gene is named only where the DNA matches it firmly. Some rows have no size entry. The others give once, few or many, or a class for an expanded clone.

j_gene | v_gene | abundance | d_gene | CDR3nt | CDR3aa
TRBJ2-5 | TRBV5-1 | NA | TRBD2 | TGCGCCAGCAGCTTGGCATCTCTAGCGGGGTTAGAGACCCAGTACTTC | CASSLASLAGLETQYF
TRBJ2-3 | TRBV4-1 | once | TRBD2 | TGCGCCAGCAGCCAAGGGTTCCAGCGGGAGCTTGCAGATACGCAGTATTTT | CASSQGFQRELADTQYF
TRBJ2-3 | TRBV27 | NA | NA | TGTGCCAGCAGTTCCTCTACCCCCTGGGATACGCAGTATTTT | CASSSSTPWDTQYF
TRBJ2-3 | TRBV4-3 | NA | TRBD2 | TGCGCCAGCAGCCTAGGACTAGGGGGCACAGATACGCAGTATTTT | CASSLGLGGTDTQYF
TRBJ1-6 | TRBV11-2 | NA | TRBD1 | TGTGCCAGCAGTCTGAAACCCCACACAGGGGGCTCTGTTTCACCCCTCCACTTT | CASSLKPHTGGSVSPLHF
TRBJ2-2 | TRBV4-1 | NA | NA | TGCGCCAGCAGCCGGGCCTTGAACACCGGGGAGCTGTTTTTT | CASSRALNTGELFF
TRBJ1-5 | TRBV6-5 | NA | NA | TGTGCCAGCAGCGGCGGACAGTATTACAATCAGCCCCAGCATTTT | CASSGGQYYNQPQHF
TRBJ2-5 | TRBV7-8 | NA | TRBD2 | TGTGCCAGCAGCTTCGGACTAGCGGTGCTGTGCGAGACCCAGTACTTC | CASSFGLAVLCETQYF
TRBJ2-3 | TRBV7-6 | NA | TRBD2 | TGTGCCAGCAGCCCCCAACTAGCGGGGACAGATACGCAGTATTTT | CASSPQLAGTDTQYF
TRBJ2-3 | TRBV2 | NA | TRBD2 | TGTGCCAGCAGTGAGGCCATTCTGGGGGACTACACAGATACGCAGTATTTT | CASSEAILGDYTDTQYF
TRBJ2-7 | TRBV27 | NA | TRBD1 | TGTGCCAGCACCACAGGGGGCTCACGCTCAGGCGAGCAGTACTTC | CASTTGGSRSGEQYF
TRBJ2-7 | TRBV7-2 | NA | NA | TGTGCCAGCAGCCAACAGAGTACGGGGGAGCAGTACTTC | CASSQQSTGEQYF
TRBJ1-4 | TRBV5-1 | NA | TRBD1 | TGCGCCAGCAGCTCTGGCGGGACAGGGGTAAATGAAAAACTGTTTTTT | CASSSGGTGVNEKLFF
TRBJ1-4 | TRBV5-1 | NA | TRBD1 | TGCGCCAGCAGTTCGGGACAGGGGGCGTCAGGGGAAAAACTGTTTTTT | CASSSGQGASGEKLFF
TRBJ1-2 | TRBV10-3 | NA | NA | TGTGCCATCACCCAGGAAGGGGCTAACTATGGCTACACCTTC | CAITQEGANYGYTF
TRBJ1-3 | TRBV9 | few | NA | TGTGCCAGCAGCGCCCGACAGACGAGCTCTGGAAACACCATATATTTT | CASSARQTSSGNTIYF
TRBJ2-7 | TRBV29-1 | NA | TRBD1 | TGCAGCGTTACCCACAGGGGGACCTACGAGCAGTACTTC | CSVTHRGTYEQYF
TRBJ2-3 | TRBV19 | NA | TRBD1 | TGTGCCAGTAGCCCCCTCCGGGACAGCCTCACAGATACGCAGTATTTT | CASSPLRDSLTDTQYF
TRBJ1-4 | TRBV7-9 | NA | TRBD1 | TGTGCCAGCAGCTTAGGGACAGGGGGTGAAAAACTGTTTTTT | CASSLGTGGEKLFF
TRBJ2-3 | TRBV5-4 | NA | TRBD2 | TGTGCCAGCAGCTTGGGACTAGCGGGGATACCAGATACGCAGTATTTT | CASSLGLAGIPDTQYF
TRBJ1-5 | TRBV19 | few | NA | TGTGCCAGTAGTATCGGGTTCCTCGGTAGCAATCAGCCCCAGCATTTT | CASSIGFLGSNQPQHF
TRBJ2-7 | TRBV7-2 | NA | TRBD2 | TGTGCCAGCAGCTATTTAGCGGGCGGCAACTACGAGCAGTACTTC | CASSYLAGGNYEQYF
TRBJ1-1 | TRBV2 | NA | NA | TGTGCCAGCAGCCGTACAACTACAAGATCTTACACTGAAGCTTTCTTT | CASSRTTTRSYTEAFF
TRBJ1-6 | TRBV5-6 | few | NA | TGTGCCAGCAGCTCCGGGGGTTCACCCCTCCACTTT | CASSSGGSPLHF
TRBJ1-1 | TRBV6-1 | NA | TRBD1 | TGTGCCAGCAATCTCCGGGACAGACAAGCTTTCTTT | CASNLRDRQAFF
TRBJ2-5 | TRBV5-1 | NA | TRBD2 | TGCGCCAGCAGCTTGGGGGGTAGCGGGGCTCAAGAGACCCAGTACTTC | CASSLGGSGAQETQYF
TRBJ2-1 | TRBV7-2 | NA | TRBD2 | TGTGCCAGCAGCTTATTAGCGGGAGTCTCGGGCAATGAGCAGTTCTTC | CASSLLAGVSGNEQFF
TRBJ1-1 | TRBV27 | few | NA | TGTGCCAGCAGTTTCGGGGGGCGGACTGAAGCTTTCTTT | CASSFGGRTEAFF
TRBJ1-2 | TRBV2 | NA | NA | TGTGCCAGCAGTGAAGGTGGAGCTACGACCACTGGCTACACCTTC | CASSEGGATTTGYTF
TRBJ1-5 | TRBV19 | few | NA | TGTGCCTGTAGCCAGACAGCAATACAGCCCCAGCATTTT | CACSQTAIQPQHF
TRBJ2-5 | TRBV28 | NA | TRBD2 | TGTGCCAGCAGTACTACTAGCGGGGGGGTCGGGACCCAGTACTTC | CASSTTSGGVGTQYF
TRBJ2-3 | TRBV2 | NA | TRBD1 | TGTGCCACTCCGAGGGGGACAGATAGCACAGATACGCAGTATTTT | CATPRGTDSTDTQYF
TRBJ2-3 | TRBV5-1 | NA | NA | TGCGCCAGCAGCTTTCACCTATTCACAGATACGCAGTATTTT | CASSFHLFTDTQYF
TRBJ1-2 | TRBV5-1 | NA | NA | TGTGCCAGCAGCTTGGGTCTCTATGGCTACACCTTC | CASSLGLYGYTF
TRBJ1-2 | TRBV6-1 | NA | TRBD1 | TGTGCCAGCAGTGACCAAGGGGCAGGGGGCAATGGCTACACCTTC | CASSDQGAGGNGYTF
TRBJ2-5 | TRBV6-1 | once | TRBD1 | TGTGCCAGCAGTGAAGGGATGACAGGGCAAGAGACCCAGTACTTC | CASSEGMTGQETQYF
TRBJ1-1 | TRBV19 | NA | NA | TGTGCCAGCAGTGACAGACCTAACACTGAAGCTTTCTTT | CASSDRPNTEAFF
TRBJ2-7 | TRBV5-1 | NA | TRBD1 | TGCGCCAGCAACCGGACAGGGGGTGTCATCTACGAGCAGTACTTC | CASNRTGGVIYEQYF
TRBJ2-7 | TRBV6-5 | NA | TRBD2 | TGTGCCAGCAGCCGAACCGGGACTAGCGGCTACGAGCAGTACTTC | CASSRTGTSGYEQYF
TRBJ2-1 | TRBV12-5 | few | TRBD2 | TGTGCTAGTGGTTTGGGGAGACTAGCGGGGGGCGTAGATGAGCAGTTCTTC | CASGLGRLAGGVDEQFF
TRBJ2-4 | TRBV6-5 | NA | TRBD2 | TGTGCCAGCAGTTACGTGGCGGGGGGCGGGTACATTCAGTACTTC | CASSYVAGGGYIQYF
TRBJ2-2 | TRBV4-1 | NA | NA | TGCGCCACCTCGGACAGAAACACCGGGGAGCTGTTTTTT | CATSDRNTGELFF
TRBJ1-5 | TRBV4-2 | NA | NA | TGTGCCAGCAGCCAAGACCACAGCACGATTAATCAGCCCCAGCATTTT | CASSQDHSTINQPQHF
TRBJ1-1 | TRBV15 | NA | NA | TGTGCCACCAGCAGAGTCCCGGCGGAGGCTTTCTTT | CATSRVPAEAFF
TRBJ1-1 | TRBV2 | NA | TRBD1 | TGTGCCAGCAGTGCCCCGACAGGGGCCACTGAAGCTTTCTTT | CASSAPTGATEAFF
TRBJ1-1 | TRBV19 | NA | NA | TGTGCCAGTAGTATTACGGGTGGGAGCACTGAAGCTTTCTTT | CASSITGGSTEAFF
TRBJ2-7 | TRBV27 | few | TRBD1 | TGTGCCAGCAGTACCCCCGGACAGGGGATCTACGAGCAGTACTTC | CASSTPGQGIYEQYF
TRBJ1-1 | TRBV29-1 | few | NA | TGCAGCGTTGCCCTCAAAACAAGGAACACTGAAGCTTTCTTT | CSVALKTRNTEAFF
TRBJ1-2 | TRBV30 | NA | TRBD1 | TGTGCCTGGATATACGGGACAGGGGTGGACTATGGCTACACCTTC | CAWIYGTGVDYGYTF
TRBJ1-1 | TRBV7-9 | few | NA | TGTGCCAGCAGCTTAGCGGGGAGGAGTGATGAAGCTTTCTTT | CASSLAGRSDEAFF
TRBJ2-1 | TRBV29-1 | once | TRBD2 | TGCAGCGGGACTAGCGGGATTGGCGATGAGCAGTTCTTC | CSGTSGIGDEQFF
TRBJ2-5 | TRBV5-1 | few | TRBD2 | TGCGCCAGCAGCTTGGCCGGGGGAGGGCGTGAGACCCAGTACTTC | CASSLAGGGRETQYF
TRBJ2-7 | TRBV5-1 | NA | TRBD1 | TGCGCCAGCAGCAACTTAGGACAGGGTCCCTCCTACGAGCAGTACTTC | CASSNLGQGPSYEQYF
TRBJ2-5 | TRBV5-4 | few | NA | TGTGCCAGCAGCTTGGGTGTTCGGGAGACCCAGTACTTC | CASSLGVRETQYF
TRBJ2-7 | TRBV4-1 | NA | NA | TGCGCCAGCAGCCAAGAAGGGGCGGCCTACGAGCAGTACTTC | CASSQEGAAYEQYF
TRBJ2-5 | TRBV7-3 | NA | NA | TGTGCCAGCAGCTTCCAGGGCCAAGAGACCCAGTACTTC | CASSFQGQETQYF
TRBJ1-1 | TRBV6-5 | NA | NA | TGTGCCAGCAGAACCGGGGGCACTGAAGCTTTCTTT | CASRTGGTEAFF
TRBJ2-5 | TRBV7-8 | NA | NA | TGTGCCAGCAGCCCACGAGGAGAGGAGACCCAGTACTTC | CASSPRGEETQYF
TRBJ1-1 | TRBV7-6 | NA | NA | TGTGCCAGCAGCTTAGTTGACCGCGCTGGGCGCACTGAAGCTTTCTTT | CASSLVDRAGRTEAFF